These 25 T cell receptor beta chains originate from one sample sequenced in a study of T cell responses to AZD1222 COVID-19 vaccine. The assay was immunoSEQ multiplex PCR, and TCRdb's table has in-frame clones only and misses some. The data contain around 110,000 clones, around 92% of them singletons. Sequenced here: peripheral blood, sampled 28 days after the second AZD1222 dose. Source of these receptors: an adult who received the AZD1222 COVID-19 vaccine.

The table lists this clone with a count of one. The rearrangement joins TRBV18 to TRBJ2-1, with 16 bases identical to TRBD2. V lost 3 bases, J lost 5 bases, and 1 base stayed unmatched. Germline V lookup: CDR1 KGHSH, CDR2 LQKENI. CDR3 size: 16 residues. CDR3 residues: CASSPGLAGGHNEQFF. CDR3 in DNA: TGTGCCAGCTCACCGGGACTAGCGGGAGGGCACAATGAGCAGTTCTTC.

The chain employs TRBV5-1 and TRBJ2-7, with TRBD1 matching over 9 bases. The CDR3 loop spans 14 amino acids. Germline CDR1 SGHRS, CDR2 YFSETQ. The V segment lost 2 bases and the J segment 2 bases; nucleotides outside the gene matches: 2. This CDR3 is CASSFGTGTYEQYF. In DNA form, the CDR3 reads TGCGCCAGCAGCTTCGGGACAGGGACCTACGAGCAGTACTTC.

This clone was counted once. The J gene is TRBJ2-7, the V gene TRBV7-2; 11 bases map to TRBD2. The germline CDR1 and CDR2 sequences are SGHTA and FQGNSA. The CDR3 covers 15 residues. With V trimmed by 5 bases and J by 6 bases, 9 bases remained unmatched. CDR3 coding DNA: TGTGCCAGCAGCATTAGCGGGGGGGCCTTTGGCGAGCAGTACTTC. Translating gives CASSISGGAFGEQYF.

The rearrangement links TRBV2 to TRBJ1-6; 11 bases are a match to TRBD1. The V gene end was trimmed by 10 bases and the J gene end by 8 bases; junction bases not matched to a gene: 7. CDR1 is SNHLY and CDR2 is FYNNEI in the germline V gene. This CDR3 spans 14 amino acids. CDR3: CAIRRGQGDSPLHF. CDR3 coding DNA: TGTGCCATCCGAAGGGGACAGGGGGATTCACCCCTCCACTTT.

The rearrangement uses TRBV27 and TRBJ1-5; perhaps TRBD1 as D (6 bases). The length of the CDR3 is 15 residues. CDR1 is MNHEY, CDR2 SMNVEV, per germline (reference sequence). Trimming took off 5 bases at V and 0 bases at J, with 11 bases between the two ends. The CDR3 spells CASSPRGLSNQPQHF. In nucleotides, the CDR3 is TGTGCCAGCAGTCCCAGGGGTCTTAGCAATCAGCCCCAGCATTTT.

The chain has TRBV7-2 and TRBJ2-3; D might be TRBD2 (5 bases). The CDR3 is 17 residues long. Germline CDR1 and CDR2: SGHTA and FQGNSA. V lost 2 bases to trimming and J lost 0 bases, with 15 bases between them. The CDR3 region is CASSLFGFGGSTDTQYF. The CDR3, as DNA: TGTGCCAGCAGCTTATTCGGTTTTGGCGGGAGCACAGATACGCAGTATTTT.

The rearrangement joins TRBV2 to TRBJ1-1; no definite D call. Trimming removed 5 bases from V and 2 bases from J, with 9 bases in between. The CDR3 extends over 13 amino acids. CDR1 is SNHLY and CDR2 is FYNNEI in the germline V gene. CDR3 sequence: CASSPEGNTEAFF. The DNA of the CDR3 is TGTGCCAGCAGTCCAGAGGGAAACACTGAAGCTTTCTTT.

This chain connects TRBV19 to TRBJ1-4; a possible D gene is TRBD1 (5 bases). CDR3 length: 15 residues. Trimming took 9 bases from V and 3 from J, leaving 17 bases between them. Germline values: CDR1 LNHDA, CDR2 SQIVND (reference sequence). CDR3 amino acids: CASTRTGLPNEKLFF. The CDR3 DNA reads as TGTGCCAGCACCCGAACGGGGCTCCCTAATGAAAAACTGTTTTTT.

The J gene is TRBJ2-1, the V gene TRBV14; TRBD2 matches at 9 bases. The V and J ends lost 7 bases and 6 bases, in that order; junction bases with no gene match: 7. The length of the CDR3 is 14 residues. From germline, CDR1 is SGHDN and CDR2 FVKESK. CDR3 in amino acids: CASNEAGGVNEQFF. In DNA, the CDR3 is TGTGCCAGCAACGAAGCGGGAGGAGTCAATGAGCAGTTCTTC.

The chain carries TRBV19 and TRBJ2-1, with TRBD2 matching 9 bases. The CDR3 consists of 15 residues. With 5 bases clipped from V and 5 bases from J, the junction kept 7 bases outside the gene matches. The V gene's germline CDR1 is LNHDA and CDR2 SQIVND (reference sequence). In DNA form, the CDR3 reads TGTGCCAGTAGTGGGTGGACTAGCGTAAACAATGAGCAGTTCTTC. Its protein is CASSGWTSVNNEQFF. The complete variable domain, with remaining parts taken from reference TRBV19 and TRBJ2-1, reads DGGITQSPKYLFRKEGQNVTLSCEQNLNHDAMYWYRQDPGQGLRLIYYSQIVNDFQKGDIAEGYSVSREKKESFPLTVTSAQKNPTAFYLCASSGWTSVNNEQFFGPGTRLTVL.

The chain has TRBV24-1 and TRBJ1-1, with a possible D match to TRBD1 (5 bases). The CDR3 contains 12 residues. Per the germline V gene, CDR1 is KGHDR and CDR2 is SFDVKD. V was pared by 2 bases and J by 11 bases, with 11 bases between. CDR3 sequence: CATSDYEGWAFF. As DNA, the CDR3 is TGTGCCACCAGTGATTATGAGGGGTGGGCTTTCTTT.

This rearrangement joins TRBV28 to TRBJ2-7; 10 positions agree with TRBD1. CDR1 and CDR2 (germline): MDHEN, SYDVKM. The CDR3 is 15 amino acids. The V segment lost 6 bases and the J segment 2 bases; nucleotides outside the gene matches: 7. The CDR3 loop reads CASRGQGVKAYEQYF. The CDR3 coding sequence is TGTGCCAGCAGAGGACAGGGGGTAAAGGCCTACGAGCAGTACTTC.

J is TRBJ1-1 and V is TRBV29-1; no firm D call. The germline V gene encodes CDR1 SQVTM and CDR2 ANQGSEA. The CDR3 covers 12 residues. Between the trimmed V and J ends, which lost 2 bases and 6 bases, there was a span of 10 bases. Here the CDR3 reads CSVELMWAEAFF. The CDR3 nucleotides are TGCAGCGTTGAACTGATGTGGGCTGAAGCTTTCTTT.

This clone is a singleton in its sample. V and J are TRBV12-5 and TRBJ2-3; unclear D gene. Germline CDR1 is LGHNT and CDR2 is FRNRAP. V lost 0 bases and J 4 bases, leaving 11 bases between the germline ends. The CDR3 extends over 15 amino acids. The CDR3 loop is CASGLVLGPPDTQYF. The CDR3 DNA follows: TGTGCTAGTGGTTTGGTATTGGGCCCCCCAGATACGCAGTATTTT.

The CDR3 nucleotides read TGCGCCAGCAGCAGGGACAGGGGGTACGAGCAGTACTTC. This encodes CASSRDRGYEQYF. V usage is TRBV5-1 and J usage is TRBJ2-7, with TRBD1 identical over 11 bases. Germline V lookup: CDR1 SGHRS, CDR2 YFSETQ. V was clipped by 4 bases and J by 4 bases; unmatched bases: 1. The CDR3 loop spans 13 amino acids.

This clone has just one count. The J gene is TRBJ1-4, the V gene TRBV2; TRBD1 is a possible D gene (5 bases). The germline V gene encodes CDR1 SNHLY and CDR2 FYNNEI. V lost 8 bases, J lost 7 bases, and 11 bases lay in between. The CDR3 consists of 12 residues. Here the CDR3 reads CASSQGREKLFF. The CDR3 coding sequence is TGTGCCAGCTCCCAGGGACGTGAAAAACTGTTTTTT.

J is TRBJ1-6 and V is TRBV6-1; TRBD1 might be the D (5 bases). CDR3 length: 19 amino acids. Deletions cut 0 bases from V and 7 bases from J, with 22 bases between. Germline V gene lookup returns CDR1 MNHNS and CDR2 SASEGT. The CDR3 DNA reads TGTGCCAGCAGTGAAGCTGGGGCTTGGGGAACAGGTGGAAATTCACCCCTCCACTTT. This gives the protein CASSEAGAWGTGGNSPLHF.

This chain connects TRBV5-1 to TRBJ2-3; D remains unclear. The CDR3 is made up of 13 amino acids. Between the trimmed V and J ends, which lost 6 bases and 0 bases, there was a span of 8 bases. Looked up from germline, CDR1 is SGHRS and CDR2 is YFSETQ. In nucleotides, the CDR3 is TGCGCCAGCAATGTTCTGAGCACAGATACGCAGTATTTT. Translation: CASNVLSTDTQYF.

V is TRBV7-8 and J is TRBJ1-3; the match to TRBD1 covers 7 bases. CDR1 is SGHVS and CDR2 is FQNEAQ in the germline V gene. The junction had 10 bases not matched to a gene; V was cut back by 8 bases and J by 0 bases. CDR3 length: 16 residues. The CDR3 DNA reads TGTGCCAGCGACCCCAGGACAGGCTTCTCTGGAAACACCATATATTTT. It codes for CASDPRTGFSGNTIYF.

The chain has TRBV19 and TRBJ1-5; D may be TRBD1 (5 bases). This CDR3 comprises 13 residues. Germline CDR1 is LNHDA and CDR2 is SQIVND (reference sequence). Trimming stripped 1 base from V and 7 bases from J, with 8 bases between. CDR3 nucleotide sequence: TGTGCCAGTAGTATAGTCAGGGAGCAGCCCCAGCATTTT. Its translation is CASSIVREQPQHF. The full variable domain, with the rest looked up from reference TRBV19 and TRBJ1-5, is DGGITQSPKYLFRKEGQNVTLSCEQNLNHDAMYWYRQDPGQGLRLIYYSQIVNDFQKGDIAEGYSVSREKKESFPLTVTSAQKNPTAFYLCASSIVREQPQHFGDGTRLSIL.

This rearrangement joins TRBV21-1 to TRBJ1-1. TRBV21-1 represents a pseudogene. The CDR3 runs to 14 residues. CDR3 residues: CASSTGPRGSEAFF. Written as DNA, the CDR3 is TGTGCCAGCAGCACCGGGCCTCGGGGGTCTGAAGCTTTCTTT.

V usage is TRBV5-1 and J usage is TRBJ2-3; 9 nucleotides agree with TRBD1. Germline values: CDR1 SGHRS, CDR2 YFSETQ. This CDR3 comprises 14 residues. V was pared by 5 bases and J by 2 bases, with 3 bases of the junction left unmatched. The CDR3 here is CASSRDRATDTQYF. The CDR3 bases are TGCGCCAGCAGTCGGGACAGGGCCACAGATACGCAGTATTTT.

The chain recombines TRBV9 with TRBJ1-4; D not certain. The length of the CDR3 is 14 residues. V gave up 0 bases and J gave up 6 bases, with 9 bases separating them. Germline V gene data show CDR1 as SGDLS and CDR2 as YYNGEE. This chain's CDR3 is CASSVEPAHEKLFF. The DNA of the CDR3 is TGTGCCAGCAGCGTAGAACCAGCACATGAAAAACTGTTTTTT.

The rearrangement joins TRBV18 to TRBJ1-6; 8 nucleotides agree with TRBD1. Germline CDR1 and CDR2: KGHSH and LQKENI. The CDR3 covers 16 residues. V shed 2 bases and J 8 bases; nucleotides not matched to a gene: 8. The CDR3 nucleotides are TGTGCCAGCTCACCAGGTGACAGGGGAGGTTATTCACCCCTCCACTTT. Translation: CASSPGDRGGYSPLHF.

The chain couples TRBV5-1 to TRBJ2-5; no clear D. The V gene's germline CDR1 is SGHRS and CDR2 YFSETQ. Trimming took 1 base from V and 5 from J, leaving 15 bases between them. The CDR3 runs to 15 residues. The CDR3 loop is CASSLTGNQWETQYF. CDR3 nucleotides: TGCGCCAGCAGCTTGACGGGTAACCAGTGGGAGACCCAGTACTTC.